This T cell receptor beta chain was documented in a study of blood T cells in healthy people across ages. Study-level information: The template switching approach captured approximately one barcoded beta molecule for every two T cells.

Comment on this clonotype: Antigen specificity is unknown.

The J segment lost 1 base and the V segment lost 10 bases, leaving 16 bases of the junction unmatched. The CDR3 consists of 18 residues. Germline V gene data show CDR1 as MNHNS and CDR2 as SASEGT. It was with a sample-barcoded 5' primer and a J-beta primer mix that a second PCR of roughly 6 to 11 cycles was run. In TCRdb, the 5' RACE reads were re-called with MiXCR into one record per CDR3 protein. Of about a million distinct CDR3 sequences in the sample, just over 50% were seen once. Study results and limitations: Since the PBMCs were unsorted, naive and antigen-experienced cells could not be conclusively compared.

The TCR originated in a woman aged 60-75 years in good health. The sequencing input was blood. The chain joins TRBV6-1 to TRBJ2-3, with 11 bases identical to TRBD2. The CDR3 nucleotides read TGTGCCACTACGAGACTAGCGGGATACTTCGTCGGCACAGATACGCAGTATTTT. Protein product: CATTRLAGYFVGTDTQYF.